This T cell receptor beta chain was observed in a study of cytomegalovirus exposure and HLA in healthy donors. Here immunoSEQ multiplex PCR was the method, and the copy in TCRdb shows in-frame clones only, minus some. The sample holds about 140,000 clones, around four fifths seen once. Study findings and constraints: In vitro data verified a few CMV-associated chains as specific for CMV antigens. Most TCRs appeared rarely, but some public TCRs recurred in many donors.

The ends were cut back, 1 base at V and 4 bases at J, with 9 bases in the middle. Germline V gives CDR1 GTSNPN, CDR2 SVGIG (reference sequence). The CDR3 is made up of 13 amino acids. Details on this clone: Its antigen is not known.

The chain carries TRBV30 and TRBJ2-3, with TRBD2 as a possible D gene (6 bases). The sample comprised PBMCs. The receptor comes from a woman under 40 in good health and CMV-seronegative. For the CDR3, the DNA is TGTGCCTGGAGTGAGCGGGCAGCAGATACGCAGTATTTT. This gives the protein CAWSERAADTQYF.